The 5 T cell receptor beta chains given below trace back to one sample, sequenced in a study of blood T cell repertoires in COVID-19. Assay: immunoSEQ multiplex PCR; the TCRdb copy retains only in-frame clones and omits some. The repertoire holds under 200,000 clones, 79% seen once, with roughly 20% in the top ten. The sample consisted of PBMCs or T cells enriched from blood (not recorded which). These receptors were collected from a woman between 65 and 79 years old in a cohort exposed to, infected with or recovered from COVID-19 (not recorded which).

CDR3 sequence (DNA): TGTGCCAGTAGTATAGAACCGGGAGGGTACAATGAGCAGTTCTTC. The encoded protein is CASSIEPGGYNEQFF. The chain is built from TRBV19 and TRBJ2-1; 8 positions agree with TRBD2. The V and J ends lost 0 bases and 4 bases, in that order; junction bases with no gene match: 2. The length of the CDR3 is 15 residues. The germline gives CDR1 LNHDA, CDR2 SQIVND (reference sequence).

This clone was picked up a small number of times. The chain couples TRBV11-2 to TRBJ1-3; D not certain. The germline V gene has CDR1 SGHAT and CDR2 FQNNGV. V lost 3 bases to trimming and J lost 0 bases, with 12 bases between them. The length of the CDR3 is 16 residues. In DNA form, the CDR3 reads TGTGCCAGCAGCTTCCCTCCAGGAACCTCTGGAAACACCATATATTTT. Protein sequence: CASSFPPGTSGNTIYF.

The rearrangement links TRBV11-2 to TRBJ2-1; 9 bases line up with TRBD2. V gave up 6 bases and J gave up 4 bases; unmatched junction bases: 4. The CDR3 is 14 residues long. Germline V gene sequence: CDR1 SGHAT, CDR2 FQNNGV. The CDR3 sequence is CASSLAGRYNEQFF. The CDR3 DNA is TGTGCCAGCAGTCTAGCGGGAAGGTACAATGAGCAGTTCTTC.

This clone was detected only a few times. The V and J genes are TRBV28 and TRBJ2-7; a weak D match, TRBD2 (5 bases). In germline, CDR1 is MDHEN, CDR2 SYDVKM. The ends were cut back, 6 bases at V and 2 bases at J, with 20 bases in the middle. The CDR3 spans 16 residues. DNA of the CDR3: TGTGCCAGCAGGCCCCTGGGCGGTAGCGCCGCCTACGAGCAGTACTTC. Translated: CASRPLGGSAAYEQYF.

The chain employs TRBV6-2 or TRBV6-3 and TRBJ2-1; 9 positions match TRBD2. Germline CDR1 and CDR2: MNHEY and SVGEGT. V trimming: 8 bases; J trimming: 0 bases; junction bases outside the gene matches: 11. CDR3 length: 17 residues. The CDR3: CASGSGQGLASYNEQFF. The CDR3 nucleotides read TGTGCCAGCGGTTCCGGGCAGGGACTAGCCTCCTACAATGAGCAGTTCTTC.